This T cell receptor (beta chain) was retrieved from a study of beta chain features in type 1 diabetes. Overall study results and limits: In every one of the four CD4+ subsets, TCRB CDR3s were moderately but significantly shorter in Type 1 diabetes patients.

Expressed TCRB transcripts were sequenced because the isolated RNA had all been reverse transcribed beforehand. The table came from immunoSEQ multiplex PCR; TCRdb's copy has only in-frame clones and leaves some out. There are roughly 380,000 clones in the sample; roughly 21% occur only once, and approximately 0.041% lies in the top ten. This clone turned up a few times. Its specificity is not known. The source of this sequence is a woman under 30 in good health. Sequenced sample: naive CD4+ T cells from blood.

CDR3 bases: TGTGCCAGCAGCCAAGAGGGGGGTTACTCAGGAAACACCATATATTTT. Translated: CASSQEGGYSGNTIYF. The chain couples TRBV4-2 to TRBJ1-3; a weak D match, TRBD1 (5 bases). The ends were cut back, 0 bases at V and 4 bases at J, with 13 bases in the middle. This CDR3 is built from 16 residues. Germline V gene lookup returns CDR1 LGHNA and CDR2 YNFKEQ.